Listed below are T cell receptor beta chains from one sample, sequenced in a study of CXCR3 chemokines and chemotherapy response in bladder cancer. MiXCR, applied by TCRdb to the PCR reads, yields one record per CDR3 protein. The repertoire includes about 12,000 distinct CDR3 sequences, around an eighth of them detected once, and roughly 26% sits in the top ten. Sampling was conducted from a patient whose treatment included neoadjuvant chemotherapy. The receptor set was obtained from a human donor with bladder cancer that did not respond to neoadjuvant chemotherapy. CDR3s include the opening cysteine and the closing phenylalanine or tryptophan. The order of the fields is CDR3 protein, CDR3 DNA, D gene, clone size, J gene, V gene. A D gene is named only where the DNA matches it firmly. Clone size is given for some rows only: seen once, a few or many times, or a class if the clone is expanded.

CDR3 protein: CASSVGETQYF
CDR3 DNA: TGTGCCAGTAGTGTTGGAGAGACCCAGTACTTC
D gene: .
clone size: many
J gene: TRBJ2-5
V gene: TRBV19

CDR3 protein: CATSSRTGLTEAFF
CDR3 DNA: TGTGCCACCAGCTCACGGACAGGGCTCACTGAAGCTTTCTTT
D gene: TRBD1
clone size: .
J gene: TRBJ1-1
V gene: TRBV15

CDR3 protein: CASSPPGTGGAGYTF
CDR3 DNA: TGTGCCAGCTCACCCCCCGGGACAGGGGGCGCCGGCTACACCTTC
D gene: TRBD1
clone size: many
J gene: TRBJ1-2
V gene: TRBV18

CDR3 protein: CASSYELQETQYF
CDR3 DNA: TGTGCCAGCAGTTACGAATTGCAAGAGACCCAGTACTTC
D gene: .
clone size: medium-sized
J gene: TRBJ2-5
V gene: TRBV6-1

CDR3 protein: CSASRRPDTQYF
CDR3 DNA: TGCAGTGCTAGCCGTCGCCCAGATACGCAGTATTTT
D gene: .
clone size: .
J gene: TRBJ2-3
V gene: TRBV20-1

CDR3 protein: CASSWEDTIYF
CDR3 DNA: TGTGCCAGCAGCTGGGAGGACACCATATATTTT
D gene: .
clone size: many
J gene: TRBJ1-3
V gene: TRBV5-6

CDR3 protein: CASSPGDRGNTEAFF
CDR3 DNA: TGTGCCAGTAGTCCCGGGGACAGGGGGAACACTGAAGCTTTCTTT
D gene: TRBD1
clone size: .
J gene: TRBJ1-1
V gene: TRBV19

CDR3 protein: CASSDGRETQYF
CDR3 DNA: TGTGCCAGCAGCGACGGGCGGGAGACCCAGTACTTC
D gene: .
clone size: many
J gene: TRBJ2-5
V gene: TRBV11-2

CDR3 protein: CASIGIYEQYF
CDR3 DNA: TGTGCCAGCATCGGGATCTACGAGCAGTACTTC
D gene: .
clone size: many
J gene: TRBJ2-7
V gene: TRBV6-2/TRBV6-3

CDR3 protein: CASSFFGQDLQETQYF
CDR3 DNA: TGTGCCAGCAGCTTTTTTGGACAGGACCTCCAAGAGACCCAGTACTTC
D gene: TRBD1
clone size: many
J gene: TRBJ2-5
V gene: TRBV13

CDR3 protein: CASSIDTGEKLFF
CDR3 DNA: TGTGCCAGTAGTATAGATACAGGAGAAAAACTGTTTTTT
D gene: .
clone size: many
J gene: TRBJ1-4
V gene: TRBV19

CDR3 protein: CASSYSAGYGEKLFF
CDR3 DNA: TGTGCCAGCAGTTACTCGGCGGGGTACGGTGAAAAACTGTTTTTT
D gene: .
clone size: many
J gene: TRBJ1-4
V gene: TRBV6-5

CDR3 protein: CASSAGTNTEAFF
CDR3 DNA: TGTGCCAGCAGCGCAGGAACAAACACTGAAGCTTTCTTT
D gene: .
clone size: .
J gene: TRBJ1-1
V gene: TRBV14

CDR3 protein: CASSLGRYNTEAFF
CDR3 DNA: TGCGCCAGCAGCTTGGGGAGATATAACACTGAAGCTTTCTTT
D gene: .
clone size: .
J gene: TRBJ1-1
V gene: TRBV5-1

CDR3 protein: CASSWGTGGNQPQHF
CDR3 DNA: TGTGCCAGCAGCTGGGGGACAGGTGGCAATCAGCCCCAGCATTTT
D gene: TRBD1
clone size: many
J gene: TRBJ1-5
V gene: TRBV7-9

CDR3 protein: CASSLDRSNEQFF
CDR3 DNA: TGTGCCAGCAGCTTAGATCGTAGTAATGAGCAGTTCTTC
D gene: .
clone size: .
J gene: TRBJ2-1
V gene: TRBV11-2

CDR3 protein: CAISESGGGPHVPGANVLTF
CDR3 DNA: TGTGCCATCAGTGAGTCGGGGGGGGGTCCCCATGTCCCTGGGGCCAACGTCCTGACTTTC
D gene: TRBD2
clone size: many
J gene: TRBJ2-6
V gene: TRBV10-3

CDR3 protein: CASSLVTSGHNEQFF
CDR3 DNA: TGTGCCAGCAGTTTAGTGACTAGCGGGCACAATGAGCAGTTCTTC
D gene: TRBD2
clone size: .
J gene: TRBJ2-1
V gene: TRBV12-3/TRBV12-4

CDR3 protein: CASRLIATDTQYF
CDR3 DNA: TGTGCCAGCAGATTGATAGCGACGGATACGCAGTATTTT
D gene: .
clone size: many
J gene: TRBJ2-3
V gene: TRBV27

CDR3 protein: CASTGGSGRDEQFF
CDR3 DNA: TGTGCCAGCACGGGGGGGAGCGGGAGGGATGAGCAGTTCTTC
D gene: TRBD2
clone size: .
J gene: TRBJ2-1
V gene: TRBV6-2/TRBV6-3

CDR3 protein: CASRLEWGAETQYF
CDR3 DNA: TGTGCCAGCAGGCTTGAATGGGGGGCCGAGACCCAGTACTTC
D gene: .
clone size: .
J gene: TRBJ2-5
V gene: TRBV27

CDR3 protein: CASSLELDAGEGYF
CDR3 DNA: TGTGCCAGCAGCTTAGAGCTCGACGCGGGAGAGGGGTATTTT
D gene: TRBD2
clone size: many
J gene: TRBJ2-3
V gene: TRBV7-9

CDR3 protein: CASSPRRGDLYGYTF
CDR3 DNA: TGTGCCAGCAGCCCCCGGAGGGGGGACCTCTATGGCTACACCTTC
D gene: .
clone size: many
J gene: TRBJ1-2
V gene: TRBV7-2

CDR3 protein: CASSSVGVNTEAFF
CDR3 DNA: TGTGCCAGCAGTTCCGTAGGGGTGAACACTGAAGCTTTCTTT
D gene: .
clone size: many
J gene: TRBJ1-1
V gene: TRBV27

CDR3 protein: CATQGDRETQYF
CDR3 DNA: TGTGCCACCCAGGGGGATAGGGAGACCCAGTACTTC
D gene: TRBD1
clone size: medium-sized
J gene: TRBJ2-5
V gene: TRBV19

CDR3 protein: CASSIKGGGEAHQPQHF
CDR3 DNA: TGTGCCAGCAGTATTAAGGGAGGGGGGGAGGCCCATCAGCCCCAGCATTTT
D gene: .
clone size: many
J gene: TRBJ1-5
V gene: TRBV27

CDR3 protein: CASRTGSRSYEQYF
CDR3 DNA: TGTGCCAGCAGAACAGGATCGCGGTCCTACGAGCAGTACTTC
D gene: .
clone size: .
J gene: TRBJ2-7
V gene: TRBV2

CDR3 protein: CASSYFAGGRYEQYF
CDR3 DNA: TGTGCCAGCAGTTACTTTGCGGGGGGGCGATACGAGCAGTACTTC
D gene: TRBD2
clone size: many
J gene: TRBJ2-7
V gene: TRBV6-2/TRBV6-3

CDR3 protein: CASSLAGGRVGTVEQFF
CDR3 DNA: TGTGCCAGTAGTTTAGCGGGGGGCCGCGTCGGTACGGTTGAGCAGTTCTTC
D gene: TRBD2
clone size: medium-sized
J gene: TRBJ2-1
V gene: TRBV19

CDR3 protein: CAILNEQFF
CDR3 DNA: TGTGCCATCCTCAATGAGCAGTTCTTC
D gene: .
clone size: large
J gene: TRBJ2-1
V gene: TRBV10-3

CDR3 protein: CASSLLRAGTNTGELFF
CDR3 DNA: TGTGCCAGCAGCCTCCTCCGGGCGGGGACGAACACCGGGGAGCTGTTTTTT
D gene: .
clone size: many
J gene: TRBJ2-2
V gene: TRBV11-2

CDR3 protein: CASSLDRGRVNYGYTF
CDR3 DNA: TGTGCCAGCAGCCTCGACAGGGGCCGAGTTAACTATGGCTACACCTTC
D gene: TRBD1
clone size: many
J gene: TRBJ1-2
V gene: TRBV7-2

CDR3 protein: CASSSPGAYNEQFF
CDR3 DNA: TGTGCCAGCAGTTCCCCGGGGGCCTACAATGAGCAGTTCTTC
D gene: .
clone size: many
J gene: TRBJ2-1
V gene: TRBV27

CDR3 protein: CASSQEKWSNQPQHF
CDR3 DNA: TGCGCCAGCAGCCAAGAGAAATGGAGCAATCAGCCCCAGCATTTT
D gene: .
clone size: few
J gene: TRBJ1-5
V gene: TRBV4-1

CDR3 protein: CSVEVIQGTSTDTQYF
CDR3 DNA: TGCAGCGTCGAGGTGATACAGGGGACTAGCACAGATACGCAGTATTTT
D gene: .
clone size: many
J gene: TRBJ2-3
V gene: TRBV29-1

CDR3 protein: CASTAGHYGYTF
CDR3 DNA: TGTGCCAGCACGGCAGGGCACTATGGCTACACCTTC
D gene: .
clone size: many
J gene: TRBJ1-2
V gene: TRBV6-2/TRBV6-3

CDR3 protein: CASTSGGWRGQPQHF
CDR3 DNA: TGTGCCAGTACCTCGGGGGGGTGGAGAGGTCAGCCCCAGCATTTT
D gene: .
clone size: many
J gene: TRBJ1-5
V gene: TRBV19

CDR3 protein: CASSAHSQGTEAFF
CDR3 DNA: TGTGCCAGCAGTGCCCACAGTCAGGGGACTGAAGCTTTCTTT
D gene: .
clone size: medium-sized
J gene: TRBJ1-1
V gene: TRBV6-1

CDR3 protein: CASTRGGAFGNEQFF
CDR3 DNA: TGTGCCAGCACCCGCGGGGGGGCTTTTGGTAATGAGCAGTTCTTC
D gene: TRBD2
clone size: many
J gene: TRBJ2-1
V gene: TRBV7-9

CDR3 protein: CASSLTTVDEQFF
CDR3 DNA: TGTGCCAGCAGTTTGACGACAGTCGATGAGCAGTTCTTC
D gene: .
clone size: many
J gene: TRBJ2-1
V gene: TRBV27

CDR3 protein: CASRVQGSNQPQHF
CDR3 DNA: TGTGCCAGCAGGGTACAGGGAAGCAATCAGCCCCAGCATTTT
D gene: .
clone size: many
J gene: TRBJ1-5
V gene: TRBV28

CDR3 protein: CASSYRARGNEKLFF
CDR3 DNA: TGTGCCAGCAGTTACCGGGCAAGGGGTAATGAAAAACTGTTTTTT
D gene: .
clone size: many
J gene: TRBJ1-4
V gene: TRBV6-6

CDR3 protein: CAFSGTGFGETQYF
CDR3 DNA: TGTGCCTTCTCCGGGACAGGGTTTGGAGAGACCCAGTACTTC
D gene: TRBD1
clone size: many
J gene: TRBJ2-5
V gene: TRBV15

CDR3 protein: CASKRDGNLNTEAFF
CDR3 DNA: TGTGCCAGCAAGAGGGATGGTAATTTGAACACTGAAGCTTTCTTT
D gene: .
clone size: many
J gene: TRBJ1-1
V gene: TRBV6-2/TRBV6-3

CDR3 protein: CASSLGPSSYNEQFF
CDR3 DNA: TGTGCCAGCAGTCTGGGCCCGAGCTCCTACAATGAGCAGTTCTTC
D gene: .
clone size: many
J gene: TRBJ2-1
V gene: TRBV6-2/TRBV6-3

CDR3 protein: CAHPRSGRLSGANVLTF
CDR3 DNA: TGTGCCCACCCGCGGAGCGGGAGACTCTCTGGGGCCAACGTCCTGACTTTC
D gene: TRBD2
clone size: many
J gene: TRBJ2-6
V gene: TRBV30

CDR3 protein: CASSSGQGLYEQYF
CDR3 DNA: TGTGCCAGCAGTTCCGGACAGGGCCTTTACGAGCAGTACTTC
D gene: TRBD1
clone size: few
J gene: TRBJ2-7
V gene: TRBV25-1

CDR3 protein: CASSATLDRRKYGYTF
CDR3 DNA: TGTGCCAGTAGTGCAACTCTTGACAGGAGGAAGTATGGCTACACCTTC
D gene: .
clone size: medium-sized
J gene: TRBJ1-2
V gene: TRBV19

CDR3 protein: CSAIERGDGELFF
CDR3 DNA: TGCAGTGCGATAGAGAGGGGGGACGGGGAGCTGTTTTTT
D gene: .
clone size: .
J gene: TRBJ2-2
V gene: TRBV20-1

CDR3 protein: CASSLEGTNTEAFF
CDR3 DNA: TGTGCCAGCAGCTTAGAGGGGACGAACACTGAAGCTTTCTTT
D gene: .
clone size: medium-sized
J gene: TRBJ1-1
V gene: TRBV7-2

CDR3 protein: CASSFAREGKLFF
CDR3 DNA: TGTGCCAGCAGCTTCGCCAGGGAGGGAAAACTGTTTTTT
D gene: .
clone size: few
J gene: TRBJ1-4
V gene: TRBV7-9

CDR3 protein: CASSLWTGRSPLHF
CDR3 DNA: TGTGCCAGCAGCTTATGGACAGGGAGATCACCCCTCCACTTT
D gene: TRBD1
clone size: many
J gene: TRBJ1-6
V gene: TRBV5-6

CDR3 protein: CASSLVRQGDTEAFF
CDR3 DNA: TGTGCCAGCAGCTTGGTACGACAAGGGGACACTGAAGCTTTCTTT
D gene: .
clone size: many
J gene: TRBJ1-1
V gene: TRBV5-6

CDR3 protein: CASSPIDWSYEQYF
CDR3 DNA: TGTGCCAGCAGTCCCATCGACTGGAGCTACGAGCAGTACTTC
D gene: .
clone size: medium-sized
J gene: TRBJ2-7
V gene: TRBV28

CDR3 protein: CSVAGTSGSNEQFF
CDR3 DNA: TGCAGCGTTGCCGGGACTAGCGGGAGTAATGAGCAGTTCTTC
D gene: TRBD2
clone size: many
J gene: TRBJ2-1
V gene: TRBV29-1

CDR3 protein: CASTGTGNEKLFF
CDR3 DNA: TGTGCCAGTACCGGGACAGGGAATGAAAAACTGTTTTTT
D gene: TRBD1
clone size: many
J gene: TRBJ1-4
V gene: TRBV19

CDR3 protein: CASSEGVAGGDEQYF
CDR3 DNA: TGTGCCAGCAGTGAGGGGGTAGCGGGAGGGGACGAGCAGTACTTC
D gene: TRBD2
clone size: .
J gene: TRBJ2-7
V gene: TRBV6-1

CDR3 protein: CASRNGQGGEKLFF
CDR3 DNA: TGTGCCAGCAGAAATGGACAGGGCGGTGAAAAACTGTTTTTT
D gene: TRBD1
clone size: few
J gene: TRBJ1-4
V gene: TRBV28